This TCR beta chain was captured in a study of blood T cell repertoires in COVID-19. Study-wide background: Collection of acute and convalescent COVID-19 samples took place in the United States, Italy and Spain.

This clone was recorded only once. Assay used: immunoSEQ multiplex PCR; TCRdb lists only in-frame clones, some missing. The sample contains some 100,000 clones, roughly 89% of which appear only once. This clonotype originated in a human donor with acute or convalescent COVID-19. The donor label of this sample is uncertain. Sequencing was performed on peripheral blood.

In DNA form, the CDR3 reads TGCGCCAGCAGCCCTCGTTCTAGCGGAACCGGGGAGCTGTTTTTT. Translation: CASSPRSSGTGELFF. V gene TRBV5-1 combines with J gene TRBJ2-2; 7 nucleotides match TRBD2. J lost 5 bases, V lost 4 bases, and 8 bases had no gene match. This CDR3 has 15 residues. Germline CDR1 reads SGHRS; CDR2 reads YFSETQ.